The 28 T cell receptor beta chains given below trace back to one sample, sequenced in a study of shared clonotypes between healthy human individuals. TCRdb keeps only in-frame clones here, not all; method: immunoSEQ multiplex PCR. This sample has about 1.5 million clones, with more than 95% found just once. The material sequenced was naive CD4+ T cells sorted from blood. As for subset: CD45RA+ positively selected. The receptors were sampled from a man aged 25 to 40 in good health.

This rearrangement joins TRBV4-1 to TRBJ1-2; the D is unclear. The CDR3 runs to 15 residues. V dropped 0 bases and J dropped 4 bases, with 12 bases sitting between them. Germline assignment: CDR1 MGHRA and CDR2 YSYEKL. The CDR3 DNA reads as TGCGCCAGCAGCCAAGATCGGGCGGCAACCTATGGCTACACCTTC. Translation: CASSQDRAATYGYTF.

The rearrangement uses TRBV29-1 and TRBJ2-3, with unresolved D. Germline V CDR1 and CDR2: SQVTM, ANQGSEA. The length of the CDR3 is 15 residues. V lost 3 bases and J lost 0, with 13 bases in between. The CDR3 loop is CSVDRVDLSTDTQYF. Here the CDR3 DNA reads TGCAGCGTTGATCGTGTCGATCTGAGCACAGATACGCAGTATTTT.

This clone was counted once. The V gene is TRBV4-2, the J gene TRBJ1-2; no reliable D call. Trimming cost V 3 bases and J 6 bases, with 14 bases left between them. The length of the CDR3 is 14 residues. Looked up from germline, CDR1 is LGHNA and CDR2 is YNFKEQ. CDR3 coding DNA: TGTGCCAGCAGCCAGAGGAGGTCTCAAGATGGCTACACCTTC. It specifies CASSQRRSQDGYTF.

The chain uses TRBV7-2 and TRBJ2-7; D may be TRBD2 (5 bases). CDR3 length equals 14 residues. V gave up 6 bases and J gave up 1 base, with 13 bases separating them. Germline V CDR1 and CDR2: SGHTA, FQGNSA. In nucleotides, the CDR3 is TGTGCCAGCAGTCCTAGGACTGCATCCTACGAGCAGTACTTC. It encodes CASSPRTASYEQYF. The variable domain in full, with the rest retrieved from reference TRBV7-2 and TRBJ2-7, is GAGVSQSPSNKVTEKGKDVELRCDPISGHTALYWYRQSLGQGLEFLIYFQGNSAPDKSGLPSDRFSAERTGGSVSTLTIQRTQQEDSAVYLCASSPRTASYEQYFGPGTRLTVT.

The CDR3: CAWGTGIDYSNQPQHF. The CDR3 DNA follows: TGTGCCTGGGGTACAGGGATCGACTATAGCAATCAGCCCCAGCATTTT. This chain joins TRBV30 and TRBJ1-5; a possible D gene is TRBD1 (6 bases). V lost 5 bases and J 0 bases, leaving 17 bases between the germline ends. Per germline, CDR1 GTSNPN and CDR2 SVGIG (reference sequence). The length of the CDR3 is 16 residues.

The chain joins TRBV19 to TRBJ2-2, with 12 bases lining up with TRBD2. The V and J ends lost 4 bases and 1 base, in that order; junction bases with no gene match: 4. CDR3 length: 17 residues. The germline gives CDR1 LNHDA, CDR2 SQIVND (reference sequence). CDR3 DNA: TGTGCCAGTAGTACGACTAGCGGGAGAGGGAACACCGGGGAGCTGTTTTTT. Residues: CASSTTSGRGNTGELFF.

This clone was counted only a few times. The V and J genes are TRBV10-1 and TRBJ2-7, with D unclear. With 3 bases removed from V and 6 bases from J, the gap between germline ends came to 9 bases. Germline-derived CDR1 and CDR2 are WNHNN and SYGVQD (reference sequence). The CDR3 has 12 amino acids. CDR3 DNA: TGCGCCAGCAGTGACGGTTTCTCCGAGCAGTACTTC. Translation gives CASSDGFSEQYF.

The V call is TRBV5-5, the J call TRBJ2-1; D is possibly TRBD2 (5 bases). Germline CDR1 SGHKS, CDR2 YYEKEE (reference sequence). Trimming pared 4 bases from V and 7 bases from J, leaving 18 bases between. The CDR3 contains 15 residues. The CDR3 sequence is CASSQWQAEVNEQFF. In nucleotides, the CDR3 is TGTGCCAGCAGCCAGTGGCAGGCGGAGGTGAATGAGCAGTTCTTC.

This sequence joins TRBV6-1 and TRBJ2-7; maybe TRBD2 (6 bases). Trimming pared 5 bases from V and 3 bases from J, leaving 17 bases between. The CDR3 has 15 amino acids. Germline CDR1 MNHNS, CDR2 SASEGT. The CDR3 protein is CASSRESRGRYEQYF. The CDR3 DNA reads TGTGCCAGCAGTCGGGAGAGTAGGGGACGCTACGAGCAGTACTTC.

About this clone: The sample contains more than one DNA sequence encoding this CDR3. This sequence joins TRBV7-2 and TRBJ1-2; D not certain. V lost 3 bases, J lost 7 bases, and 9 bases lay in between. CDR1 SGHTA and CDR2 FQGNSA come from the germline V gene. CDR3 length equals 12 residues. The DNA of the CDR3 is TGTGCCAGCAGCTTGGCCGCCCTTGGCTACACCTTC. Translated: CASSLAALGYTF.

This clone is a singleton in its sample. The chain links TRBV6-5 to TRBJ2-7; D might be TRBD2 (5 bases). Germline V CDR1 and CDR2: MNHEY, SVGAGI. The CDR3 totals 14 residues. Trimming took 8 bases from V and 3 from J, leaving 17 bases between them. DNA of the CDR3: TGTGCCAGCCGCTCGGAGAGGACTCTCTACGAGCAGTACTTC. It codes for CASRSERTLYEQYF.

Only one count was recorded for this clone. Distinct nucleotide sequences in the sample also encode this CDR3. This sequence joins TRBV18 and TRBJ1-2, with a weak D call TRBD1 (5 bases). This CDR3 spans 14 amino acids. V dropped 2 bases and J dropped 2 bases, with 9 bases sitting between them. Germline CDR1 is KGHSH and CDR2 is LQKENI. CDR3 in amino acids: CASSPGGWNYGYTF. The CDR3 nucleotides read TGTGCCAGCTCACCAGGGGGTTGGAACTATGGCTACACCTTC. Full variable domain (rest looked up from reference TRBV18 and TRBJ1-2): NAGVMQNPRHLVRRRGQEARLRCSPMKGHSHVYWYRQLPEEGLKFMVYLQKENIIDESGMPKERFSAEFPKEGPSILRIQQVVRGDSAAYFCASSPGGWNYGYTFGSGTRLTVV.

CDR3 in amino acids: CATYLRLAGQETQYF. As DNA, the CDR3 is TGCGCCACCTACCTACGACTAGCGGGGCAAGAGACCCAGTACTTC. V is TRBV10-2 and J is TRBJ2-5; 11 bases are shared with TRBD2. Germline V gives CDR1 WSHSY, CDR2 SAAADI. V gave up 10 bases and J gave up 2 bases; unmatched junction bases: 9. The CDR3 has 15 residues.

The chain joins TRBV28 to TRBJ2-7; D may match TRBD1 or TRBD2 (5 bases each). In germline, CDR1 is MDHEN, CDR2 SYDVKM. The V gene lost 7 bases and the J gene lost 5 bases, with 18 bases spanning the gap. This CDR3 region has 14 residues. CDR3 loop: CASIEPGRRNEQYF. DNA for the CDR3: TGTGCCAGCATTGAACCGGGACGAAGAAACGAGCAGTACTTC.

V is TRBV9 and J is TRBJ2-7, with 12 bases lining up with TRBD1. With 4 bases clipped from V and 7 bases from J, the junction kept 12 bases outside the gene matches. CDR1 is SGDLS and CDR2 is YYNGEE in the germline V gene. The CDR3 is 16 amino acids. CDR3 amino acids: CASSSGGTGGGWEQYF. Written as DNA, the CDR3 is TGTGCCAGCAGCTCAGGGGGGACAGGGGGCGGATGGGAGCAGTACTTC.

DNA of the CDR3: TGTGCCTGGAGCCGGGCCGAATGGACCTACGAGCAGTACTTC. As protein: CAWSRAEWTYEQYF. The rearrangement joins TRBV30 to TRBJ2-7; D remains ambiguous. Trimming pared 3 bases from V and 2 bases from J, leaving 14 bases between. This CDR3 spans 14 amino acids. CDR1 GTSNPN and CDR2 SVGIG come from the germline V gene (reference sequence).

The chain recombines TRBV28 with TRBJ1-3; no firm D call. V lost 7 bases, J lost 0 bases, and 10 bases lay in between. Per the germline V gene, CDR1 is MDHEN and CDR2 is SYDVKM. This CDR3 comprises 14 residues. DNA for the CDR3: TGTGCCAGCAAGAAGGCGAGCTCTGGAAACACCATATATTTT. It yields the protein CASKKASSGNTIYF. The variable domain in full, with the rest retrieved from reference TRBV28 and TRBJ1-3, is DVKVTQSSRYLVKRTGEKVFLECVQDMDHENMFWYRQDPGLGLRLIYFSYDVKMKEKGDIPEGYSVSREKKERFSLILESASTNQTSMYLCASKKASSGNTIYFGEGSWLTVV.

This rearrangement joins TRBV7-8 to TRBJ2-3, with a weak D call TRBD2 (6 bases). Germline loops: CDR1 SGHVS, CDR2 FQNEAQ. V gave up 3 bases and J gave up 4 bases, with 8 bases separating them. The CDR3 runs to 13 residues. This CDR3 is CASSLGDSDTQYF. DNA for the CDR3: TGTGCCAGCAGCTTGGGGGACTCAGATACGCAGTATTTT.

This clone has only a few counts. CDR3 in amino acids: CASSVGVLEGYNEQFF. CDR3 sequence (DNA): TGTGCCAGCAGCGTAGGGGTACTAGAGGGCTACAATGAGCAGTTCTTC. The V gene is TRBV9, the J gene TRBJ2-1; tentatively, D is TRBD2 (5 bases). Germline V gene lookup returns CDR1 SGDLS and CDR2 YYNGEE. The V and J ends lost 0 bases and 3 bases respectively, with 13 bases between them. The CDR3 is 16 residues long.

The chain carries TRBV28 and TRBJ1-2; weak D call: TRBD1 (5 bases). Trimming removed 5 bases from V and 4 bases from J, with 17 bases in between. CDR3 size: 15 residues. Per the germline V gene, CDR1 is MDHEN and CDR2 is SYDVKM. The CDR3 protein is CASSALGVPLYGYTF. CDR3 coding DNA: TGTGCCAGCAGTGCTCTGGGGGTTCCCCTCTATGGCTACACCTTC.

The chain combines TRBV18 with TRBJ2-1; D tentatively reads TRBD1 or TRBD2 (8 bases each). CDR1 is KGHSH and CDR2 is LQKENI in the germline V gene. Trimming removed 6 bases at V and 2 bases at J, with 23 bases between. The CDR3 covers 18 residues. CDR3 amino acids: CASSKLGQGSGAYNEQFF. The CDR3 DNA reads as TGTGCCAGCTCCAAACTTGGACAGGGTAGCGGGGCCTACAATGAGCAGTTCTTC.

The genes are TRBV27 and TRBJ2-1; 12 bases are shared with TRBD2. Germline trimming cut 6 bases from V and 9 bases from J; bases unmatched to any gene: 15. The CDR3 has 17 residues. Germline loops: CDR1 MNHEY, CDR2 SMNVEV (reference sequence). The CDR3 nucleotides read TGTGCCAGCAGCATGCTGAACCTAGCGGGAGGGCCGAGTGAGCAGTTCTTC. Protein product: CASSMLNLAGGPSEQFF.

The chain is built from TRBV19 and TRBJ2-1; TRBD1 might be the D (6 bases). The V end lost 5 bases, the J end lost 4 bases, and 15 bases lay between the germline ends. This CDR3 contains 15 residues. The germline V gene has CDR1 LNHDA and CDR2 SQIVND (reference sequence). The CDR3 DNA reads TGTGCCAGTAGTGTATCCGGGACACTATACAATGAGCAGTTCTTC. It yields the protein CASSVSGTLYNEQFF.

DNA of the CDR3: TGTGCCAGCAGCTGGCCGGGACAGGGATACGAGCAGTACTTC. This codes for CASSWPGQGYEQYF. This chain connects TRBV7-2 to TRBJ2-7; 9 bases match TRBD1. CDR3 length: 14 residues. The germline CDR1 and CDR2 sequences are SGHTA and FQGNSA. With V trimmed by 4 bases and J by 4 bases, 5 bases remained unmatched.

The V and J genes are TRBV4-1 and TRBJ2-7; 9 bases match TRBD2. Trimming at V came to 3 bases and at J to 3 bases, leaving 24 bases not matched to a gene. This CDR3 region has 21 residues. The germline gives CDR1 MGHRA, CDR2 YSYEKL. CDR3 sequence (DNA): TGCGCCAGCAGCCAGGACATACCGGGACTAGCCAATTACTCGCCTCACTACGAGCAGTACTTC. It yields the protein CASSQDIPGLANYSPHYEQYF.

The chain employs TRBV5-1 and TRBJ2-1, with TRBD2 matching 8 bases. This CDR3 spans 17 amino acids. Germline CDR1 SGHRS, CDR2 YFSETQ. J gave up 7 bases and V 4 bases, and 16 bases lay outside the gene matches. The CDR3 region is CASSPEPLSGSLNEQFF. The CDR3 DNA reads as TGCGCCAGCAGCCCGGAACCGTTGAGCGGGAGTTTAAATGAGCAGTTCTTC.

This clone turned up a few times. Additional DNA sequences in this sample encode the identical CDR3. This chain's CDR3 is CASSLRGNQPQHF. DNA of the CDR3: TGTGCCAGCAGCCTCAGAGGTAATCAGCCCCAGCATTTT. This chain joins TRBV7-2 and TRBJ1-5; D ambiguous. The CDR3 has 13 amino acids. V was cut by 5 bases and J by 4 bases, with 9 bases left in between. The germline V gene has CDR1 SGHTA and CDR2 FQGNSA.

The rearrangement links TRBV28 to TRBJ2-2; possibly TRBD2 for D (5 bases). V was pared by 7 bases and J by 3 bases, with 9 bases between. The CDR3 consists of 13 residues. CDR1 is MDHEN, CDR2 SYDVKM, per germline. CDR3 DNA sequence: TGTGCCAGCACCCCGGGATACACCGGGGAGCTGTTTTTT. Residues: CASTPGYTGELFF.